A single sample is the source of the 21 T cell receptor beta chains below, sequenced in a study of T cells in lung cancer brain metastases. TCRdb's table, derived via immunoSEQ multiplex PCR, lists solely in-frame clones and lacks some. Here the sample spans about 1,000 clones, around four fifths being singletons. Input material: tumor tissue from a brain metastasis. The receptor set was obtained from a woman between 70 and 85 years old with non-small cell lung cancer that had spread to the brain.

This clone turned up a few times. The chain uses TRBV28 and TRBJ1-2; 8 bases are a match to TRBD1. The CDR3 covers 16 residues. The germline V gene has CDR1 MDHEN and CDR2 SYDVKM. The trim removed 4 bases at V and 7 bases at J, leaving 14 bases unmatched. The DNA for the CDR3 is TGTGCCAGCAGTTCTGGACAGGGAATTGTAAGGGGTGGCTACACCTTC. This translates into CASSSGQGIVRGGYTF.

The rearrangement links TRBV29-1 to TRBJ2-7; TRBD2 matches at 11 bases. Trimming at V came to 4 bases and at J to 6 bases, leaving 17 bases not matched to a gene. The V gene's germline CDR1 is SQVTM and CDR2 ANQGSEA. The CDR3 runs 17 residues. This CDR3 reads CSVVPLTKLAGVGEQYF. For the CDR3, the DNA is TGCAGCGTTGTACCACTGACCAAACTAGCGGGAGTAGGCGAGCAGTACTTC.

Only one count was recorded for this clone. The CDR3 here is CASSQVQGGSNEKLFF. DNA of the CDR3: TGCGCCAGCAGCCAAGTCCAGGGGGGCAGTAATGAAAAACTGTTTTTT. The chain recombines TRBV4-3 with TRBJ1-4; 7 bases map to TRBD1. Germline V lookup: CDR1 LGHNA, CDR2 YSLEER. V gave up 1 base and J gave up 4 bases; unmatched junction bases: 6. The CDR3 consists of 16 residues.

The CDR3 loop is CAISLTDEQYF. CDR3 DNA sequence: TGTGCCATCAGTCTCACAGACGAGCAGTACTTC. This rearrangement joins TRBV10-3 to TRBJ2-7; D gene uncertain. V dropped 5 bases and J dropped 5 bases, with 7 bases sitting between them. Germline values: CDR1 ENHRY, CDR2 SYGVKD. The CDR3 is 11 residues long.

The rearrangement links TRBV9 to TRBJ2-5; D remains ambiguous. Trimming shortened V by 1 base and J by 3 bases, and 1 base separated the two germline ends. This CDR3 has 11 amino acids. Germline CDR1 reads SGDLS; CDR2 reads YYNGEE. The CDR3 is CASSVKETQYF. The CDR3 DNA sequence: TGTGCCAGCAGCGTAAAAGAGACCCAGTACTTC.

The gene calls are TRBV29-1 and TRBJ1-1; D perhaps matches TRBD1 (6 bases). The V gene's germline CDR1 is SQVTM and CDR2 ANQGSEA. The CDR3 sequence is 13 residues long. Trimming stripped 6 bases from V and 2 bases from J, with 13 bases between. CDR3 DNA: TGCAGCGTCACGACAGGTATTAACACTGAAGCTTTCTTT. Translated, it gives CSVTTGINTEAFF.

The J gene is TRBJ2-1, the V gene TRBV11-2; 12 bases align to TRBD2. CDR1 is SGHAT and CDR2 is FQNNGV in the germline V gene. The CDR3 consists of 15 residues. The junction had 0 bases not matched to a gene; V was cut back by 1 base and J by 5 bases. As DNA, the CDR3 is TGTGCCAGCAGCTTAGGGACTAGCGGGAACAATGAGCAGTTCTTC. This sequence encodes CASSLGTSGNNEQFF.

CDR3 in amino acids: CAWTPSGQETQYF. CDR3 nucleotide sequence: TGTGCCTGGACTCCTAGCGGACAAGAGACCCAGTACTTC. The chain links TRBV30 to TRBJ2-5, with 7 bases fitting TRBD2. The CDR3 is 13 residues long. Germline V gene data show CDR1 as GTSNPN and CDR2 as SVGIG (reference sequence). The junction had 4 bases not matched to a gene; V was cut back by 4 bases and J by 2 bases.

The V and J genes are TRBV5-3 and TRBJ2-5, with TRBD1 identical over 9 bases. TRBV5-3 is noted as an ORF with a role that remains uncertain. The CDR3 contains 18 residues. V was pared by 4 bases and J by 4 bases, with 17 bases of the junction left unmatched. The CDR3 loop reads CARSPGVVDRGTLETQYF. The CDR3, as DNA: TGTGCCAGAAGCCCGGGGGTGGTCGACAGGGGGACGTTAGAGACCCAGTACTTC.

In nucleotides, the CDR3 is TGCGCCAGCAGCTGGGGGGGGCGCATGGAGACCCAGTACTTC. Amino acid sequence: CASSWGGRMETQYF. The rearrangement uses TRBV5-1 and TRBJ2-5; TRBD2 might be the D (7 bases). Germline CDR1 reads SGHRS; CDR2 reads YFSETQ. The CDR3 extends over 14 amino acids. V lost 3 bases and J lost 5, with 14 bases in between.

The chain links TRBV28 to TRBJ2-7; D is possibly TRBD1 (6 bases). V dropped 7 bases and J dropped 5 bases, with 21 bases sitting between them. The CDR3 spans 15 residues. Germline V lookup: CDR1 MDHEN, CDR2 SYDVKM. CDR3 sequence reads: CASNDPPTGFNEQYF. Written as DNA, the CDR3 is TGTGCCAGCAACGACCCCCCCACAGGGTTCAACGAGCAGTACTTC.

The chain uses TRBV28 and TRBJ1-1; D is undetermined. The V end lost 8 bases, the J end lost 0 bases, and 13 bases lay between the germline ends. CDR1 MDHEN and CDR2 SYDVKM come from the germline V gene. The CDR3 has 14 residues. The chain's CDR3 is CASCRETMNTEAFF. The CDR3, as DNA: TGTGCCAGCTGCCGGGAAACAATGAACACTGAAGCTTTCTTT.

This sequence joins TRBV10-2 and TRBJ1-1; D not resolved. Germline CDR1 and CDR2: WSHSY and SAAADI. CDR3 length equals 12 residues. V was trimmed by 2 bases and J by 8 bases, leaving 9 bases between them. In DNA form, the CDR3 reads TGCGCCAGCAGTGAGGTCTCTAGGGAAGCTTTCTTT. It encodes CASSEVSREAFF.

This clone occurred a few times. CDR3 nucleotides: TGCGCCAGCAGCCAAGAGAGTACGAGCTCCTACAATGAGCAGTTCTTC. Translating it yields CASSQESTSSYNEQFF. The rearrangement uses TRBV4-1 and TRBJ2-1; D is uncertain. Germline CDR1 MGHRA, CDR2 YSYEKL. With 0 bases removed from V and 0 bases from J, the gap between germline ends came to 9 bases. The CDR3 totals 16 residues.

The rearrangement uses TRBV30 and TRBJ2-7; 7 nucleotides align to TRBD2. The J segment lost 2 bases and the V segment lost 5 bases, leaving 9 bases of the junction unmatched. There are 14 residues in the CDR3. Germline CDR1 reads GTSNPN; CDR2 reads SVGIG (reference sequence). CDR3 in amino acids: CAWAATSVTYEQYF. CDR3 in DNA: TGTGCCTGGGCTGCAACTAGCGTTACCTACGAGCAGTACTTC.

V and J are TRBV23-1 and TRBJ1-4; D is possibly TRBD1 (5 bases). TRBV23-1 counts as an open reading frame of uncertain function. This CDR3 spans 15 amino acids. V lost 6 bases, J lost 8 bases, and 19 bases lay in between. The CDR3 sequence: CASRNKVGHREKLFF. CDR3 in DNA: TGCGCCAGCAGAAATAAAGTGGGGCATAGGGAAAAACTGTTTTTT.

The V call is TRBV28, the J call TRBJ2-1; 7 positions match TRBD2. The CDR3 consists of 14 residues. Germline V gene data show CDR1 as MDHEN and CDR2 as SYDVKM. Trimming removed 5 bases from V and 7 bases from J; junction bases left unmatched: 8. CDR3 amino acids: CASSKAGSVNEQFF. As DNA, the CDR3 is TGTGCCAGCAGTAAAGCGGGATCGGTGAATGAGCAGTTCTTC.

The chain uses TRBV6-1 and TRBJ2-2, with 7 bases fitting TRBD1. The CDR3 is made up of 16 amino acids. Germline V gene sequence: CDR1 MNHNS, CDR2 SASEGT. V trimming: 4 bases; J trimming: 9 bases; junction bases outside the gene matches: 14. CDR3 bases: TGTGCCAGCAGTGTCTCCGGGACAGTTAACGTCCGGGAGCTGTTTTTT. This translates into CASSVSGTVNVRELFF.

V and J are TRBV4-2 and TRBJ2-5, with D perhaps TRBD2 (5 bases). V shed 4 bases and J shed 2 bases, with 14 bases lying between them. Germline assignment: CDR1 LGHNA and CDR2 YNFKEQ. CDR3 size: 15 residues. The CDR3 sequence: CASSLEPGVQETQYF. CDR3 nucleotide sequence: TGTGCCAGCAGCCTGGAACCCGGGGTACAAGAGACCCAGTACTTC.

The chain is built from TRBV18 and TRBJ2-1; D is undetermined. Looked up from germline, CDR1 is KGHSH and CDR2 is LQKENI. This CDR3 has 16 residues. V was clipped by 6 bases and J by 0 bases, with 15 bases between them. CDR3 in amino acids: CASSRTSPPSYNEQFF. CDR3 nucleotides: TGTGCCAGCTCCCGCACGTCTCCACCCTCCTACAATGAGCAGTTCTTC.

The rearrangement links TRBV10-3 to TRBJ2-1; D might be TRBD1 or TRBD2, each matching 6 bases. The ends were cut back, 2 bases at V and 1 base at J, with 12 bases in the middle. Germline V gene data show CDR1 as ENHRY and CDR2 as SYGVKD. The CDR3 contains 16 residues. The DNA for the CDR3 is TGTGCCATCAGTGAGAGGGGGGCTCCTTCCTACAATGAGCAGTTCTTC. Its translation is CAISERGAPSYNEQFF.